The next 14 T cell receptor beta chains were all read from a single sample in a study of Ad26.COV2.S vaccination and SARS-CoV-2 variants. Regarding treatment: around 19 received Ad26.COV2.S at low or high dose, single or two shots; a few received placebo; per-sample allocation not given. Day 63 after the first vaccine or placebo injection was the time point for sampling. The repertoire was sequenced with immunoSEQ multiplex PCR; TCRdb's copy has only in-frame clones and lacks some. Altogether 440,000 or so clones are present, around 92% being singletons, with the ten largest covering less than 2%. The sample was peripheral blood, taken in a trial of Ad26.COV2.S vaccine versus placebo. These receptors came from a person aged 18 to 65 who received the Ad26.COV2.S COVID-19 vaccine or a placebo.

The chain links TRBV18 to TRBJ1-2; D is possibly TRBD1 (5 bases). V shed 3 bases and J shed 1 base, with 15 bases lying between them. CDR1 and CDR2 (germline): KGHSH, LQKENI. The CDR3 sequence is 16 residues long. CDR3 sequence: CASSPYSRDVNYGYTF. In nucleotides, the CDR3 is TGTGCCAGCTCACCCTACTCGAGGGACGTTAACTATGGCTACACCTTC.

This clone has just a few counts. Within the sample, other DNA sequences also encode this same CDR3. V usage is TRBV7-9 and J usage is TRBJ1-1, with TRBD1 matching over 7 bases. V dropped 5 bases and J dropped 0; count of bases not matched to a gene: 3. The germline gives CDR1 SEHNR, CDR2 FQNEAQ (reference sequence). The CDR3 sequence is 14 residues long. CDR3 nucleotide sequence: TGTGCCAGCAGCCCGACAGGGATGAACACTGAAGCTTTCTTT. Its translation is CASSPTGMNTEAFF.

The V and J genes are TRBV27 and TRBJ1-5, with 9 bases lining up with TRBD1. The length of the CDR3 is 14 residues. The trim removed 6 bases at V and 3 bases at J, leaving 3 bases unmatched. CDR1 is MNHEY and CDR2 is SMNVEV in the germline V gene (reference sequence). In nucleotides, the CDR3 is TGTGCCAGCAGGACAGGGGGTGCCAATCAGCCCCAGCATTTT. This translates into CASRTGGANQPQHF.

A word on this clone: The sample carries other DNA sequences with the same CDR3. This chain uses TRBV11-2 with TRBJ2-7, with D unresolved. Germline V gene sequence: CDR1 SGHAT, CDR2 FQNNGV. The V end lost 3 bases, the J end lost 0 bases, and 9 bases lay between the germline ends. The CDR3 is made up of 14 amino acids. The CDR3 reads CASSLGRNSYEQYF. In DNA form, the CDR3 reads TGTGCCAGCAGCTTGGGCAGGAACTCCTACGAGCAGTACTTC.

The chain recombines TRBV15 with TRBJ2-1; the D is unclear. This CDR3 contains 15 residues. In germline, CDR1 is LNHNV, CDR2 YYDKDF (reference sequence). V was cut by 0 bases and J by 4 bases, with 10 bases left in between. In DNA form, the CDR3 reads TGTGCCACCAGCAGAGAAATTCCACAGTACAATGAGCAGTTCTTC. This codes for CATSREIPQYNEQFF.

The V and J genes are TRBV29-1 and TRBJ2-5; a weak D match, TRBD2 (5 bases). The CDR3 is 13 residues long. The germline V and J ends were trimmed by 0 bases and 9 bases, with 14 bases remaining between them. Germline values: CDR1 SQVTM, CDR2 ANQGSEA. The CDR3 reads CSVEERFLEAQYF. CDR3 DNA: TGCAGCGTTGAAGAGAGGTTTCTGGAGGCCCAGTACTTC.

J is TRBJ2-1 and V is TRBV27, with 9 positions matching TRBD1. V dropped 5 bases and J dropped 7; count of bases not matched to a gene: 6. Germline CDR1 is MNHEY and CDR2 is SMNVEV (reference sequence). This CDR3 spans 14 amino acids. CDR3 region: CASSPQGAGNEQFF. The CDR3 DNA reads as TGTGCCAGCAGTCCACAGGGGGCGGGAAATGAGCAGTTCTTC.

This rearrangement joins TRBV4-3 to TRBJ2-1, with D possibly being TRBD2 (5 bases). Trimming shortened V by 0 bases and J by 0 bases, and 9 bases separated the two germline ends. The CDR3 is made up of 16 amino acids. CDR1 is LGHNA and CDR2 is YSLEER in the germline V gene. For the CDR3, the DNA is TGCGCCAGCAGCCAAGATCGAGGGAGCTCCTACAATGAGCAGTTCTTC. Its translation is CASSQDRGSSYNEQFF.

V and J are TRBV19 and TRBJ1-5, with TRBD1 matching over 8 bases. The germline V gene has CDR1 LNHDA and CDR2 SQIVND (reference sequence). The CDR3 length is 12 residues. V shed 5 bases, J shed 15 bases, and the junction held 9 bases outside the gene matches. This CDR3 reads CASSDRGHSPHF. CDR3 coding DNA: TGTGCCAGTAGTGACAGGGGTCACTCTCCGCATTTT. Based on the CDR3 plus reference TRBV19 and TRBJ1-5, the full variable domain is DGGITQSPKYLFRKEGQNVTLSCEQNLNHDAMYWYRQDPGQGLRLIYYSQIVNDFQKGDIAEGYSVSREKKESFPLTVTSAQKNPTAFYLCASSDRGHSPHFGDGTRLSIL.

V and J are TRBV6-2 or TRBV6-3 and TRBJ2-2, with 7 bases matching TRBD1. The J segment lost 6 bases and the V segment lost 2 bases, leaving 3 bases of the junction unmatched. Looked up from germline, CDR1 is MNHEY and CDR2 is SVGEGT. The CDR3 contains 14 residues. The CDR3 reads CASSYGTGAGELFF. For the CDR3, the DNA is TGTGCCAGCAGTTACGGTACAGGGGCCGGGGAGCTGTTTTTT.

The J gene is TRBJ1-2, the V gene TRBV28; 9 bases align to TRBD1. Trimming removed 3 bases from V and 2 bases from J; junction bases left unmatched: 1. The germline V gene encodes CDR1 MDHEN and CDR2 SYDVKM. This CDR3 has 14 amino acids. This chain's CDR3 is CASSFGTGNYGYTF. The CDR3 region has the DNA TGTGCCAGCAGTTTCGGGACAGGGAACTATGGCTACACCTTC.

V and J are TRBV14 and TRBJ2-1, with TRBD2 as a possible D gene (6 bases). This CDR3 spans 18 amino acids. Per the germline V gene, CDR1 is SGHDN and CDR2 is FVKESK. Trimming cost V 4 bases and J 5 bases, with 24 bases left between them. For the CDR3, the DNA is TGTGCCAGCAGCCCCCCCCTATATCGGGGAGGATCCCACAATGAGCAGTTCTTC. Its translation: CASSPPLYRGGSHNEQFF.

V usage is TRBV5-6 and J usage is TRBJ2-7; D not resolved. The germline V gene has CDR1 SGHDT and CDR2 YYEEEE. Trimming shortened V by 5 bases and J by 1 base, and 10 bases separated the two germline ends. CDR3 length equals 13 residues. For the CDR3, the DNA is TGTGCCAGCAGTTCCTTTGGTTCCTACGAGCAGTACTTC. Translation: CASSSFGSYEQYF.

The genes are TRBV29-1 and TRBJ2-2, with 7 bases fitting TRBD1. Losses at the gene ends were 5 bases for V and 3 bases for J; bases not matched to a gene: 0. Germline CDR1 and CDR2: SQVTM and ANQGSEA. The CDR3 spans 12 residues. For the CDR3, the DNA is TGCAGCGTTACAGGGGACACCGGGGAGCTGTTTTTT. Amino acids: CSVTGDTGELFF.